This T cell receptor beta chain was observed in a study of blood T cell repertoires in COVID-19. There are a few counts of this clone. The data were produced by immunoSEQ multiplex PCR, yet TCRdb's version contains in-frame clones alone and is incomplete. Among about 35,000 clones listed, 75% to 80% were seen once. The TCR was taken from a human donor in a cohort sampled during active COVID-19. Sequencing was carried out using peripheral blood.

The CDR3 bases are TGTGCCAGCAGCCAAAGGGGGACAGGATTGAACACTGAAGCTTTCTTT. Residues: CASSQRGTGLNTEAFF. The genes are TRBV4-2 and TRBJ1-1; 8 bases are a match to TRBD1. CDR3 size: 16 residues. The germline V gene encodes CDR1 LGHNA and CDR2 YNFKEQ. V lost 2 bases to trimming and J lost 0 bases; unmatched junction nucleotides: 5.